This record looks at one TCR beta chain sequence and its context. Assay used: immunoSEQ multiplex PCR; TCRdb lists only in-frame clones, some missing. Among approximately 140,000 clones listed, roughly 89% were seen once. Per the germline V gene, CDR1 is ENHRY and CDR2 is SYGVKD. V lost 1 base and J lost 5; bases outside the gene matches: 7. The CDR3 consists of 17 residues. This sample stems from a study of control samples from healthy donors and cancer patients. The clonotype was recovered from a man in his fifties with head and neck cancer. Specimen: PBMCs. V is TRBV10-3 and J is TRBJ2-2; TRBD1 matches at 10 bases. CDR3 nucleotides: TGTGCCATCAGTGAGTGGAGACAGGGGGCGAGAACCGGGGAGCTGTTTTTT. It encodes CAISEWRQGARTGELFF.